Following are 20 T cell receptor beta chains from one sample sequenced in a study of shared clonotypes between healthy human individuals. Libraries were prepared by immunoSEQ multiplex PCR; TCRdb keeps only in-frame clonotypes and omits some of them. The sample records 950,000 to 1,100,000 clones, more than 65% being singletons. Sample: memory CD4+ T cells sorted from blood. Subset in this sample: CD45RA-negative fraction. The receptors were sampled from a man between 18 and 29 years old in good health.

The chain employs TRBV7-2 and TRBJ2-1; the match to TRBD2 covers 9 bases. The CDR3 is 15 residues long. Germline V CDR1 and CDR2: SGHTA, FQGNSA. Trimming cost V 5 bases and J 6 bases; bases outside gene matches: 8. The DNA for the CDR3 is TGTGCCAGCAGCACCTCACTAGCGGGTTTCAATGAGCAGTTCTTC. Its protein product is CASSTSLAGFNEQFF.

The rearrangement joins TRBV7-8 to TRBJ2-2; 7 bases map to TRBD2. The germline CDR1 and CDR2 sequences are SGHVS and FQNEAQ. This CDR3 comprises 15 residues. The V gene end was trimmed by 5 bases and the J gene end by 5 bases; junction bases not matched to a gene: 8. The CDR3 region has the DNA TGTGCCAGCAGCCAACGTGCGGGAGTTACCGGGGAGCTGTTTTTT. Protein sequence: CASSQRAGVTGELFF.

The V call is TRBV28, the J call TRBJ1-2, with 7 bases aligning to TRBD1. V gave up 0 bases and J gave up 9 bases; unmatched junction bases: 10. CDR1 is MDHEN and CDR2 is SYDVKM in the germline V gene. This CDR3 contains 15 residues. In DNA form, the CDR3 reads TGTGCCAGCAGTTTATGGGCTACAGGGGATAGGCGCTACACCTTC. As protein: CASSLWATGDRRYTF.

The chain carries TRBV18 and TRBJ1-2; 10 bases are shared with TRBD1. Germline V gene sequence: CDR1 KGHSH, CDR2 LQKENI. V lost 3 bases, J lost 8 bases, and 9 bases stayed unmatched. The CDR3 loop spans 15 amino acids. CDR3 amino acids: CASSPTTGTGEGYTF. The DNA of the CDR3 is TGTGCCAGCTCACCGACGACTGGGACAGGGGAGGGCTACACCTTC. The whole variable domain, remainder taken from reference TRBV18 and TRBJ1-2, is NAGVMQNPRHLVRRRGQEARLRCSPMKGHSHVYWYRQLPEEGLKFMVYLQKENIIDESGMPKERFSAEFPKEGPSILRIQQVVRGDSAAYFCASSPTTGTGEGYTFGSGTRLTVV.

The chain carries TRBV5-6 and TRBJ2-7, with 9 bases identical to TRBD2. V was pared by 4 bases and J by 0 bases, with 8 bases of the junction left unmatched. The V gene's germline CDR1 is SGHDT and CDR2 YYEEEE. The CDR3 spans 16 residues. CDR3 loop: CASSPTSSGVSYEQYF. CDR3 sequence (DNA): TGTGCCAGCAGCCCGACCTCTAGCGGGGTCTCCTACGAGCAGTACTTC.

The sample holds one count of this clone. The chain has TRBV18 and TRBJ1-3; no firm D call. CDR1 and CDR2 (germline): KGHSH, LQKENI. Trimming removed 6 bases at V and 0 bases at J, with 12 bases between. The CDR3 is 15 amino acids. CDR3 sequence reads: CASSTPRASGNTIYF. The CDR3 DNA reads as TGTGCCAGCTCTACTCCTAGGGCCTCTGGAAACACCATATATTTT.

A few counts support this clone. This chain links TRBV6-5 with TRBJ2-5, with TRBD2 matching 12 bases. Germline CDR1 MNHEY, CDR2 SVGAGI. With 0 bases clipped from V and 2 bases from J, the junction kept 1 base outside the gene matches. This CDR3 spans 16 amino acids. The CDR3 sequence is CASSYSTSGGQETQYF. In DNA form, the CDR3 reads TGTGCCAGCAGTTACTCGACTAGCGGGGGTCAAGAGACCCAGTACTTC.

This chain connects TRBV5-1 to TRBJ2-2; D possibly uses TRBD1 or TRBD2 (5 bases each). The length of the CDR3 is 15 residues. Germline CDR1 is SGHRS and CDR2 is YFSETQ. Deletions cut 4 bases from V and 7 bases from J, with 17 bases between. The CDR3 loop is CASSSTPGADGELFF. CDR3 DNA sequence: TGCGCCAGCAGCAGCACCCCCGGGGCTGACGGGGAGCTGTTTTTT.

V usage is TRBV7-2 and J usage is TRBJ2-1; D gene ambiguous. Germline lookup yields CDR1 SGHTA and CDR2 FQGNSA. There are 12 residues in the CDR3. V lost 4 bases to trimming and J lost 4 bases, with 5 bases between them. This CDR3 is CASSSLYNEQFF. CDR3 in DNA: TGTGCCAGCAGCTCCCTTTACAATGAGCAGTTCTTC.

The rearrangement joins TRBV25-1 to TRBJ2-1; TRBD1 matches 11 bases. CDR1 and CDR2 from the germline V gene are MGHDK and SYGVNS. With 5 bases clipped from V and 6 bases from J, the junction kept 6 bases outside the gene matches. This CDR3 has 15 residues. CDR3 sequence: CASSKGQGAFNEQFF. CDR3 bases: TGTGCCAGCAGTAAAGGACAGGGGGCATTCAATGAGCAGTTCTTC. Full variable domain (remainder filled in from reference TRBV25-1 and TRBJ2-1): EADIYQTPRYLVIGTGKKITLECSQTMGHDKMYWYQQDPGMELHLIHYSYGVNSTEKGDLSSESTVSRIRTEHFPLTLESARPSHTSQYLCASSKGQGAFNEQFFGPGTRLTVL.

This sequence joins TRBV19 and TRBJ1-5, with D unclear. Germline CDR1 and CDR2: LNHDA and SQIVND (reference sequence). V lost 2 bases and J lost 3, with 11 bases in between. This CDR3 has 15 amino acids. CDR3: CASSINSKDNQPQHF. CDR3 in DNA: TGTGCCAGTAGTATAAACAGTAAAGACAATCAGCCCCAGCATTTT.

This clone was observed a few times. The chain is built from TRBV2 and TRBJ2-5; 7 positions match TRBD2. The CDR3 runs to 15 residues. V shed 6 bases, J shed 4 bases, and the junction held 11 bases outside the gene matches. Per germline, CDR1 SNHLY and CDR2 FYNNEI. CDR3 sequence (DNA): TGTGCCAGCAGGCCCGGGACTACACCACGAGAGACCCAGTACTTC. Residues: CASRPGTTPRETQYF.

The chain joins TRBV5-1 to TRBJ2-2; D is undetermined. Germline V gives CDR1 SGHRS, CDR2 YFSETQ. This CDR3 spans 16 amino acids. V gave up 0 bases and J gave up 5 bases, with 14 bases separating them. The CDR3 coding sequence is TGCGCCAGCAGCTTGGATGGGTCAGGCATAACCGGGGAGCTGTTTTTT. This encodes CASSLDGSGITGELFF.

The chain employs TRBV5-1 and TRBJ2-3; D assignment may be TRBD1 or TRBD2 (5 bases each). Trimming removed 5 bases at V and 0 bases at J, with 13 bases between. The CDR3 has 15 residues. CDR1 SGHRS and CDR2 YFSETQ come from the germline V gene. CDR3 in DNA: TGCGCCAGCAGGACTGGGGCGGGCAGCACAGATACGCAGTATTTT. Encoded protein: CASRTGAGSTDTQYF.

This clone was counted only a few times. The CDR3 DNA reads as TGCGCCAGCAGCCCAACCCGGGACAGGGCAGAGACCCAGTACTTC. It encodes CASSPTRDRAETQYF. The gene calls are TRBV5-1 and TRBJ2-5, with 9 bases lining up with TRBD1. CDR1 is SGHRS, CDR2 YFSETQ, per germline. Trimming cost V 4 bases and J 4 bases; bases outside gene matches: 8. This CDR3 has 15 residues.

Concerning this clone itself: At one of its ends the junction is not consistent with the germline gene, which may arise from a read error. The chain couples TRBV2 to TRBJ1-1; no firm D call. Germline V lookup: CDR1 SNHLY, CDR2 FYNNEI. CDR3 length: 12 residues. CDR3 bases: TGTGCCAGCGGTGAAGGTCAAAGTCGAGCTTTCTTT. Amino acid sequence: CASGEGQSRAFF.

The gene calls are TRBV6-4 and TRBJ2-5; D might be TRBD1 (5 bases). Near its end, the DNA agrees better with TRBJ2-7, so the J call may be wrong. CDR1 and CDR2 from the germline V gene are MRHNA and SNTAGT. The CDR3 sequence is 13 residues long. Here the CDR3 reads CASRGQGDYEQYF. For the CDR3, the DNA is TGTGCCAGCAGAGGCCAAGGGGACTACGAGCAGTACTTC.

In DNA, the CDR3 is TGCGCCAGCAGCGCCGGAGGACTAGCGGGAGGAGTAGATGAGCAGTTCTTC. As protein: CASSAGGLAGGVDEQFF. The V gene is TRBV10-1, the J gene TRBJ2-1, with TRBD2 identical over 14 bases. Germline V CDR1 and CDR2: WNHNN, SYGVQD (reference sequence). J was trimmed by 8 bases and V by 6 bases; bases with no gene match: 12. This CDR3 is 17 amino acids long.

The chain recombines TRBV11-3 with TRBJ2-1; TRBD1 aligns across 11 bases. The ends lost 5 bases at V and 9 bases at J; junction bases unmatched: 15. This CDR3 is built from 17 residues. Germline CDR1 reads SGHNT; CDR2 reads YENEEA. CDR3 residues: CASSPPGTGGLSREQFF. The DNA for the CDR3 is TGTGCCAGCAGCCCCCCCGGGACAGGGGGTTTATCGCGTGAGCAGTTCTTC. Combining the CDR3 with reference TRBV11-3 and TRBJ2-1 gives the whole variable domain EAGVVQSPRYKIIEKKQPVAFWCNPISGHNTLYWYLQNLGQGPELLIRYENEEAVDDSQLPKDRFSAERLKGVDSTLKIQPAELGDSAVYLCASSPPGTGGLSREQFFGPGTRLTVL.

The chain links TRBV4-1 to TRBJ2-1; possible D gene TRBD2, 6 bases. V lost 3 bases and J lost 6, with 9 bases in between. The CDR3 is 13 residues long. CDR1 is MGHRA, CDR2 YSYEKL, per germline. DNA of the CDR3: TGCGCCAGCAGCCAGGTGGAGGGCAATGAGCAGTTCTTC. Translated, it gives CASSQVEGNEQFF.